A selection of T cell receptor beta chains follows, all from one sample in a study of blood T cell repertoires in COVID-19. Sequencing was performed with immunoSEQ multiplex PCR; in TCRdb, only in-frame clones are kept and a portion is missing. Of approximately 220,000 clones in the sample, roughly 89% were seen once. The sequencing input was PBMCs or T cells enriched from blood (not recorded which). The receptors come from a woman between 40 and 55 years old who had recovered from COVID-19. CDR3s include the opening cysteine and the closing phenylalanine or tryptophan. A D gene is named only where the DNA matches it firmly. Some rows have no size entry. The others give once, few or many, or a class for an expanded clone.

j_gene,d_gene,v_gene,abundance,CDR3aa,CDR3nt
TRBJ1-1,TRBD1,TRBV10-3,.,CAISDRGLSTEAFF,TGTGCCATCAGTGACAGGGGGCTCAGCACTGAAGCTTTCTTT
TRBJ2-1,TRBD2,TRBV13,.,CASSLSGRQDNEQFF,TGTGCCAGCAGCTTAAGCGGGAGACAGGACAATGAGCAGTTCTTC
TRBJ2-3,.,TRBV15,.,CATSFSRGPPDTQYF,TGTGCCACCTCATTTTCGCGGGGGCCCCCGGATACGCAGTATTTT
TRBJ1-1,TRBD1,TRBV4-1,.,CASSQLQGVNTEAFF,TGCGCCAGCAGCCAGTTACAGGGGGTGAACACTGAAGCTTTCTTT
TRBJ1-1,TRBD1,TRBV29-1,once,CSVEEVRPGQALPAAFF,TGCAGCGTTGAAGAAGTCCGACCGGGACAGGCTCTCCCCGCAGCTTTCTTT
TRBJ1-2,.,TRBV5-1,.,CASSLASPLYGYTF,TGCGCCAGCAGCTTGGCCAGTCCCCTCTATGGCTACACCTTC
TRBJ2-7,.,TRBV27,.,CASSSLGTNYEQYF,TGTGCCAGCAGTTCTCTGGGGACAAACTACGAGCAGTACTTC
TRBJ1-2,TRBD1,TRBV30,.,CAWINRGNGYTF,TGTGCCTGGATCAACAGGGGGAATGGCTACACCTTC
TRBJ1-4,.,TRBV6-1,.,CASSEQDRQFATNEKLFF,TGTGCCAGCAGTGAACAAGACCGACAGTTCGCAACTAATGAAAAACTGTTTTTT
TRBJ2-1,TRBD2,TRBV5-8,.,CASRTGLAGAGYNEQFF,TGTGCCAGCAGGACGGGACTAGCGGGAGCGGGGTACAATGAGCAGTTCTTC
TRBJ1-2,.,TRBV9,.,CASSVDLTNYGYTF,TGTGCCAGCAGCGTAGATCTAACGAACTATGGCTACACCTTC
TRBJ2-7,TRBD2,TRBV12-3/TRBV12-4,.,CASVASGNDEQYF,TGTGCCAGCGTGGCTAGCGGGAACGACGAGCAGTACTTC
TRBJ1-3,.,TRBV7-2,.,CASSLAGGPSSGNTIYF,TGTGCCAGCAGCTTAGCGGGGGGGCCGAGCTCTGGAAACACCATATATTTT
TRBJ2-3,.,TRBV5-1,.,CASSLHGFMTTTDTQYF,TGCGCCAGCAGCCTCCACGGGTTTATGACCACCACAGATACGCAGTATTTT
TRBJ2-1,TRBD2,TRBV15,.,CATRGRGWHEQFF,TGTGCCACCAGGGGGAGGGGCTGGCATGAGCAGTTCTTC
TRBJ2-7,TRBD2,TRBV19,.,CASSVTSGLPVEQYF,TGTGCCAGTAGTGTTACTAGCGGGCTCCCCGTTGAGCAGTACTTC
TRBJ2-5,.,TRBV28,once,CASSDTLGVSQETQYF,TGTGCCAGCAGTGATACGCTCGGGGTATCACAAGAGACCCAGTACTTC
TRBJ1-1,.,TRBV11-2,once,CASSHPAREAFF,TGTGCCAGCAGCCACCCCGCCAGGGAAGCTTTCTTT
TRBJ2-1,.,TRBV4-1,.,CASSIGPRASSYNEQFF,TGCGCCAGCAGCATCGGGCCGAGGGCCAGCTCCTACAATGAGCAGTTCTTC
TRBJ1-2,.,TRBV7-9,.,CASSLSGADWDYGYTF,TGTGCCAGCAGCCTGAGTGGGGCAGACTGGGACTATGGCTACACCTTC
TRBJ1-5,.,TRBV6-5,.,CASSYLAGNQPQHF,TGTGCCAGCAGTTATTTGGCAGGCAATCAGCCCCAGCATTTT
TRBJ2-2,TRBD2,TRBV5-1,.,CASRSYLLAGAGELFF,TGCGCCAGCAGAAGTTATCTACTAGCGGGAGCCGGGGAGCTGTTTTTT
TRBJ2-7,.,TRBV28,.,CASTLAGYEQYF,TGTGCCAGCACCTTAGCAGGGTACGAGCAGTACTTC
TRBJ1-1,.,TRBV19,.,CASTIGDTEAFF,TGTGCCAGTACGATCGGGGACACTGAAGCTTTCTTT
TRBJ2-3,TRBD2,TRBV6-5,.,CASSPTSGSTDTQYF,TGTGCCAGCAGCCCGACTAGCGGGAGCACAGATACGCAGTATTTT
TRBJ2-2,TRBD2,TRBV24-1,.,CATSDVPGLADANTGELFF,TGTGCCACCAGTGATGTACCGGGACTAGCGGACGCGAACACCGGGGAGCTGTTTTTT
TRBJ1-4,.,TRBV28,.,CASSFGGLPTTNEKLFF,TGTGCCAGCAGTTTTGGAGGCCTGCCAACAACTAATGAAAAACTGTTTTTT
TRBJ2-5,TRBD1,TRBV6-5,.,CASSWTGGTETQYF,TGTGCCAGCAGTTGGACAGGGGGCACGGAGACCCAGTACTTC
TRBJ2-2,TRBD2,TRBV19,.,CASSFLAGTGELFF,TGTGCCAGTAGTTTCCTAGCGGGCACCGGGGAGCTGTTTTTT
TRBJ2-5,.,TRBV4-1,once,CASSQPRAGTAGGTQYF,TGCGCCAGCAGCCAACCTCGAGCCGGGACAGCCGGGGGGACCCAGTACTTC
TRBJ2-1,TRBD2,TRBV11-1,.,CASSLLRLAGGEQFF,TGTGCCAGCAGCCTACTACGACTAGCGGGGGGCGAGCAGTTCTTC
TRBJ1-1,TRBD1,TRBV7-8,once,CASSVRDRGNTEAFF,TGTGCCAGCAGCGTCCGTGACAGGGGGAACACTGAAGCTTTCTTT